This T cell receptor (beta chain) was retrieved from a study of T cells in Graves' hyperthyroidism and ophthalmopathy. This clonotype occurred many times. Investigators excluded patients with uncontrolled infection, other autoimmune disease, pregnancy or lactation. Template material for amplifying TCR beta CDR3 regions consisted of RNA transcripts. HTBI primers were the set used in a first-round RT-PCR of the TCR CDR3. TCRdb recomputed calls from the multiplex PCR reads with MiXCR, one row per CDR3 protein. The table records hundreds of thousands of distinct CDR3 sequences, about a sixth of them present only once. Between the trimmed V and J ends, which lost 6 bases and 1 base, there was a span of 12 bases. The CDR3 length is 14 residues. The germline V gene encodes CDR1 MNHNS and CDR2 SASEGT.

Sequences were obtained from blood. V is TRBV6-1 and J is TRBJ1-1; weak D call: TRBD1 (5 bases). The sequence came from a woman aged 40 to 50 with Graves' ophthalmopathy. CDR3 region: CASSPGRTNTEAFF. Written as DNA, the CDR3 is TGTGCCAGCAGCCCGGGACGGACGAACACTGAAGCTTTCTTT.